This T cell receptor beta chain was sequenced for a study of T cells in Graves' hyperthyroidism and ophthalmopathy. The study's findings and limits: Ophthalmopathy got predicted by the model a median around 6.6 months before its onset.

Uncontrolled infections, other autoimmune diseases, pregnancy or lactation led to exclusion of patients. Each diagnosis was grounded in clinical symptoms, serum thyroxine and TRAb, thyroid ultrasound, and orbital computed tomography. This CDR3 region has 16 residues. The J segment lost 2 bases and the V segment lost 4 bases, leaving 8 bases of the junction unmatched. This clonotype came up a few times. Antigen specificity is unknown. There were TCR beta CDR3 regions amplified from RNA transcripts. HTBI primers were the set used in a first-round RT-PCR of the TCR CDR3. Using its own MiXCR run on the multiplex PCR reads, TCRdb lists one record per CDR3 protein. The table lists about 400,000 distinct CDR3 sequences, around 16% of them singletons.

The TCR sequence derives from a woman in her late teens or twenties with Graves' hyperthyroidism. The specimen sequenced was blood. The rearrangement joins TRBV12-3 or TRBV12-4 to TRBJ2-7, with TRBD2 identical over 10 bases. CDR3 DNA sequence: TGTGCCAGCAGTTACCATCTAGCGGGGGCCCCCTACGAGCAGTACTTC. Translated: CASSYHLAGAPYEQYF.